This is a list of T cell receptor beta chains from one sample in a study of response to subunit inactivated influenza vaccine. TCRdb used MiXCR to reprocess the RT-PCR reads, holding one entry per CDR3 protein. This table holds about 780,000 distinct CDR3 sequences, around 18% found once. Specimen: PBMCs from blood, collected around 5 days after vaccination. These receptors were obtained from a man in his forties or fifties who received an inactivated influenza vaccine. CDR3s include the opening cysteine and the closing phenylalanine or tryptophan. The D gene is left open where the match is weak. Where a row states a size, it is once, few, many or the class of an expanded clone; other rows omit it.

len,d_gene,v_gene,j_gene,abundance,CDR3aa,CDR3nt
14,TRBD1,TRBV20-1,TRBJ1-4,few,CSARPGTGVEKLFF,TGCAGTGCTAGGCCCGGGACAGGGGTGGAAAAACTGTTTTTT
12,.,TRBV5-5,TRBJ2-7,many,CASSLDLGEQYF,TGTGCCAGCAGCTTGGACCTTGGGGAGCAGTACTTC
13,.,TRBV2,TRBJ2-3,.,CASTKTSRDTQYF,TGTGCCAGCACCAAGACTAGTCGAGATACGCAGTATTTT
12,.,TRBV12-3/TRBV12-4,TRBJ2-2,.,CASNLNAGELFF,TGTGCCAGCAACCTCAATGCCGGGGAGCTGTTTTTT
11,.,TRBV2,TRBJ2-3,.,CASSETLRSYF,TGTGCCAGCAGTGAAACTCTCCGGTCGTATTTT
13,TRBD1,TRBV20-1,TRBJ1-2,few,CSAPGQGAYGYTF,TGCAGTGCGCCGGGACAGGGGGCCTATGGCTACACCTTC
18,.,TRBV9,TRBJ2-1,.,CASSGGNTGWRIYNEQFF,TGTGCCAGCAGCGGGGGAAATACAGGGTGGAGGATATACAATGAGCAGTTCTTC
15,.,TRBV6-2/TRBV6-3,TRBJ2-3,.,CASSYGVELADTQYF,TGTGCCAGCAGTTACGGTGTAGAGCTCGCAGATACGCAGTATTTT
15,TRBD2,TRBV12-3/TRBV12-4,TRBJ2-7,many,CASSLVSGGVYEQYF,TGTGCCAGCAGTTTAGTTAGCGGGGGGGTTTACGAGCAGTACTTC
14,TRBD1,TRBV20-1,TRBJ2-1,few,CSARTGTGEREQFF,TGCAGTGCTAGAACCGGGACAGGGGAGAGGGAGCAGTTCTTC
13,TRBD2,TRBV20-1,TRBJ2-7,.,CSAPPDSGGEQYF,TGCAGTGCCCCCCCGGACTCCGGGGGGGAGCAGTACTTC
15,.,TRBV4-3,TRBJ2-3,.,CASSQDMTGADTQYF,TGCGCCAGCAGCCAAGATATGACGGGAGCAGATACGCAGTATTTT
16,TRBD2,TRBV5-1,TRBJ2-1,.,CASSPGSGSSYNEQFF,TGCGCCAGCAGCCCCGGCAGCGGGAGCTCCTACAATGAGCAGTTCTTC
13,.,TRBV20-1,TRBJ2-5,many,CSAGSEVLGTQYF,TGCAGTGCCGGATCAGAGGTTCTGGGGACCCAGTACTTC
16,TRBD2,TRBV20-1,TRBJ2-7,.,CSARAVLAGAVYEQYF,TGCAGTGCTAGAGCAGTTTTGGCGGGAGCAGTTTACGAGCAGTACTTC
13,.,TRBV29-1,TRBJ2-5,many,CSVVQSLRETQYF,TGCAGCGTTGTTCAGTCCTTAAGGGAGACCCAGTACTTC
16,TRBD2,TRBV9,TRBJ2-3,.,CASSGGTSPLTDTQYF,TGTGCCAGCAGCGGCGGGACTAGTCCCCTCACAGATACGCAGTATTTT
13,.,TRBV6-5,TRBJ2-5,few,CASSYQLKETQYF,TGTGCCAGCAGTTACCAATTGAAAGAGACCCAGTACTTC
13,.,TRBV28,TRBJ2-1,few,CAILSGSHDEQFF,TGTGCCATCTTAAGCGGTAGCCACGACGAGCAGTTCTTC
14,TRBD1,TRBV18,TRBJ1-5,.,CASTETGTGQPQHF,TGTGCCAGCACCGAGACAGGGACTGGTCAGCCCCAGCATTTT
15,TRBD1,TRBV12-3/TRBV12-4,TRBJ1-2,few,CASSRHGDRDHGYTF,TGTGCCAGCAGCCGTCATGGTGACAGGGACCATGGCTACACCTTC
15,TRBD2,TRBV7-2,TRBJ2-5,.,CASSLASGARVSQYF,TGTGCCAGCAGCTTGGCTAGCGGGGCCCGGGTGTCCCAGTACTTC
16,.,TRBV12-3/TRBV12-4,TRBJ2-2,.,CASSRGPVGSNGELFF,TGTGCCAGCAGTCGAGGACCGGTCGGGTCTAACGGGGAGCTGTTTTTT
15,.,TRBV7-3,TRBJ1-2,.,CASSLATLTNYGYTF,TGTGCCAGCAGCCTCGCCACCTTAACCAACTATGGCTACACCTTC
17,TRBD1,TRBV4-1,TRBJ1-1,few,CASSQAQGAGGNTEAFF,TGCGCCAGCAGCCAGGCGCAGGGGGCTGGGGGGAACACTGAAGCTTTCTTT
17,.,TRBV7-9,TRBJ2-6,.,CASSLAVALSGANVLTF,TGTGCCAGCAGCTTAGCGGTTGCACTCTCTGGGGCCAACGTCCTGACTTTC
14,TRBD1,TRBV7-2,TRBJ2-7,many,CASSPRTGAYEQYF,TGTGCCAGCAGTCCTCGGACAGGGGCCTACGAGCAGTACTTC
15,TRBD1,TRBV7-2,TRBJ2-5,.,CASSQGQGLQETQYF,TGTGCCAGCAGCCAGGGACAGGGGCTTCAAGAGACCCAGTACTTC
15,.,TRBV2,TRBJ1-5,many,CASTLAARFDDPQHF,TGTGCCAGCACTTTGGCTGCCCGGTTTGATGATCCCCAGCATTTT
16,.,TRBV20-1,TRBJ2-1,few,CSASTRGGTGYNEQFF,TGCAGTGCTAGTACGAGGGGGGGGACAGGTTACAATGAGCAGTTCTTC
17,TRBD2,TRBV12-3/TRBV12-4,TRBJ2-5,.,CASSPPWASGDQETQYF,TGTGCCAGCAGTCCCCCATGGGCTAGCGGGGATCAAGAGACCCAGTACTTC
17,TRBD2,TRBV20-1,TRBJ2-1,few,CSARSLGASGAYNEQFF,TGCAGTGCTAGATCTCTAGGGGCTAGCGGGGCCTACAATGAGCAGTTCTTC
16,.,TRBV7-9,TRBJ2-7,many,CASSLTTGRLKGEQYF,TGTGCCAGCAGCTTAACGACGGGACGGCTGAAGGGCGAGCAGTACTTC
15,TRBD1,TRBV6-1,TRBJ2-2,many,CAIAPTGGYTGELFF,TGTGCCATCGCCCCGACAGGGGGCTATACCGGGGAGCTGTTTTTT
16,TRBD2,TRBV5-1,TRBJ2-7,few,CASSSGSVAGLYEQYF,TGCGCCAGCAGCTCAGGTTCGGTAGCGGGGTTGTACGAGCAGTACTTC
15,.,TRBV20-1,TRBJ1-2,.,CSARVSGGNGYGYTF,TGCAGTGCTAGAGTCAGCGGGGGGAATGGGTATGGCTACACCTTC
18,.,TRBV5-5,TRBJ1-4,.,CASSLLSSFSATNEKLFF,TGTGCCAGCAGCTTGTTGTCCAGTTTTTCCGCAACTAATGAAAAACTGTTTTTT
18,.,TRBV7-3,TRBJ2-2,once,CASSARGDLNRNTGELFF,TGTGCCAGCAGCGCCAGAGGCGATTTGAATAGGAACACCGGGGAGCTGTTTTTT
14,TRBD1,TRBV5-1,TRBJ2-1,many,CASSIRQGVNEQFF,TGCGCCAGCAGCATACGACAGGGGGTCAATGAGCAGTTCTTC
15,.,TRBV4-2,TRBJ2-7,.,CASSQESATIYEQYF,TGTGCCAGCAGCCAAGAGTCGGCGACAATCTACGAGCAGTACTTC
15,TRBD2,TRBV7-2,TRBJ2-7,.,CASSGTSGDLMEQYF,TGTGCCAGCAGCGGGACTAGCGGGGACCTGATGGAGCAGTACTTC
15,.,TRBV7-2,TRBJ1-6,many,CASSLGQVVGSPLHF,TGTGCCAGCAGCTTAGGACAGGTGGTAGGTTCACCCCTCCACTTT
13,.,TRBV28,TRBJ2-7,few,CASSPSSYYEQYF,TGTGCCAGCAGCCCCAGCTCTTACTACGAGCAGTACTTC
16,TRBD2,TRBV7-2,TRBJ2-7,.,CASSLFGRERTYEQYF,TGTGCCAGCAGCTTATTCGGGCGGGAGCGCACCTACGAGCAGTACTTC
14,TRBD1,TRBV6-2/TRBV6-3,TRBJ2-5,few,CASSYPGQMETQYF,TGTGCCAGCAGTTACCCGGGACAGATGGAGACCCAGTACTTC
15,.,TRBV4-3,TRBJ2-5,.,CASSQDLGGLETQYF,TGCGCCAGCAGCCAAGATCTTGGGGGCCTGGAGACCCAGTACTTC
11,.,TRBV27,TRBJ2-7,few,CASRYGGEQYF,TGTGCCAGCCGATATGGGGGAGAGCAGTACTTC
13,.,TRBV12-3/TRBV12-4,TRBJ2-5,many,CASSFGIQETQYF,TGTGCCAGCAGTTTTGGAATCCAAGAGACCCAGTACTTC
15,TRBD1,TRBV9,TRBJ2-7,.,CASSAKPDRTYEQYF,TGTGCCAGCAGCGCCAAACCGGACAGGACCTACGAGCAGTACTTC
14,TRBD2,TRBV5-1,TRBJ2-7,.,CASSFRLATYEQYF,TGCGCCAGCAGCTTCCGACTAGCGACCTACGAGCAGTACTTC
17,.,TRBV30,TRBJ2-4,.,CAWSYGGTVVTKNIQYF,TGTGCCTGGAGTTACGGGGGAACCGTCGTGACCAAAAACATTCAGTACTTC
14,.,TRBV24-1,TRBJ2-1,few,CATSDTGSYNEQFF,TGTGCCACCAGTGATACGGGTAGTTACAATGAGCAGTTCTTC
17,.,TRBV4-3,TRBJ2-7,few,CASSQDLQSVVPYEQYF,TGCGCCAGCAGCCAAGATCTTCAGAGTGTTGTCCCCTACGAGCAGTACTTC
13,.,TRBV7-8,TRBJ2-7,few,CASSLEKGFEQYF,TGTGCCAGCAGCTTAGAGAAGGGCTTCGAGCAGTACTTC